Listed below are T cell receptor beta chains from one sample, sequenced in a study of shared clonotypes between healthy human individuals. The method was immunoSEQ multiplex PCR; TCRdb's version includes in-frame clones alone and lacks a portion of them. The sample has about 490,000 clones; around 79% are singletons. Material: PBMCs. The receptors derive from a woman aged 40 to 49 in good health. Some clones in this sample may be carry-over from other donors' samples. Both conserved end residues are part of each CDR3. D genes are given only for firm matches. Clone size is shown for a subset of rows, as once, few, many or a class of expanded clone.

D gene	CDR3 length	V gene	clone size	J gene	CDR3 DNA	CDR3 protein
NA	13	TRBV10-3	few	TRBJ2-7	TGTGCCATCAGTGCCGGACTAAACTACGAGCAGTACTTC	CAISAGLNYEQYF
NA	17	TRBV28	NA	TRBJ1-3	TGTGCCAGCAGTTTACCCGGACAGCCGAGATCTGGAAACACCATATATTTT	CASSLPGQPRSGNTIYF
NA	15	TRBV4-1	NA	TRBJ2-7	TGTGCCAGCAGCCAAGGGGAGGGGGAATACGCCGAGCAGTACTTC	CASSQGEGEYAEQYF
TRBD2	16	TRBV7-7	once	TRBJ2-3	TGTGCTAGCAGCCCGTTGGCGGGAGGCGGCACAGATACGCAGTATTTT	CASSPLAGGGTDTQYF
NA	14	TRBV6-1	NA	TRBJ2-3	TGTGCCAGCAGTGAGCAACAGGACACAGATACGCAGTATTTT	CASSEQQDTDTQYF
NA	15	TRBV28	NA	TRBJ1-2	TGTGCCAGCAGTTTATGGGCGAACTTTAACTATGGCTACACCTTC	CASSLWANFNYGYTF
NA	15	TRBV11-2	NA	TRBJ2-1	TGTGCCAGCAGCCCTCAAAAGGGATCCTACAATGAGCAGTTCTTC	CASSPQKGSYNEQFF
NA	14	TRBV30	NA	TRBJ2-7	TGTGCCTGGAACGGCAGGGACCTTTCCTACGAGCAGTACTTC	CAWNGRDLSYEQYF
NA	15	TRBV6-6	NA	TRBJ1-3	TGTGCCAGCAGTATCGGGCAGTCTTCTGGAAACACCATATATTTT	CASSIGQSSGNTIYF
TRBD1	18	TRBV5-4	NA	TRBJ2-1	TGTGCCAGCAGCCCCGGGACAGGGGTCTCCCTAATCTACAATGAGCAGTTCTTC	CASSPGTGVSLIYNEQFF
NA	13	TRBV28	few	TRBJ2-5	TGTGCCAGCGGGGGTGGGGGGAAAGAGACCCAGTACTTC	CASGGGGKETQYF
TRBD1	14	TRBV7-9	NA	TRBJ1-3	TGTGCCAGCAGCTCAGGACAGGGCGGAAACACCATATATTTT	CASSSGQGGNTIYF
NA	13	TRBV2	NA	TRBJ1-4	TGTGCCAGCAAGGAGGGGTTAGGGGAAAAACTGTTTTTT	CASKEGLGEKLFF
NA	17	TRBV5-1	NA	TRBJ2-1	TGCGCCAGCAGCTTGGGGAAAATAGCGATCACCTACAATGAGCAGTTCTTC	CASSLGKIAITYNEQFF
NA	15	TRBV27	NA	TRBJ2-1	TGTGCCAGCAGTTTATCGCGCCCGCTCTACAATGAGCAGTTCTTC	CASSLSRPLYNEQFF
TRBD2	14	TRBV7-2	NA	TRBJ2-1	TGTGCCAGCAGCTTGGGGACTAGCGTCAATGAGCAGTTCTTC	CASSLGTSVNEQFF
TRBD2	13	TRBV7-9	NA	TRBJ2-1	TGTGCCAGCAGCTTGGCCGGGGGAGGGGAGCAGTTCTTC	CASSLAGGGEQFF
NA	15	TRBV28	NA	TRBJ1-5	TGTGCCAGCAGTCCAACAGGTAGCGGCAATCAGCCCCAGCATTTT	CASSPTGSGNQPQHF
TRBD1	17	TRBV25-1	once	TRBJ1-4	TGTGCCAGCTCCCCCCTGGGACAGGGACTTACTAATGAAAAACTGTTTTTT	CASSPLGQGLTNEKLFF
NA	14	TRBV5-1	NA	TRBJ2-2	TGCGCCAGCAGCATAACAGCGAACACCGGGGAGCTGTTTTTT	CASSITANTGELFF
NA	17	TRBV7-9	NA	TRBJ1-4	TGTGCCAGCAGCTTAGGGCGCCAACGTGCAACTAATGAAAAACTGTTTTTT	CASSLGRQRATNEKLFF
NA	14	TRBV15	few	TRBJ1-2	TGTGCCACCAGCAGAGACGTGACAGGCTATGGCTACACCTTC	CATSRDVTGYGYTF
NA	17	TRBV27	NA	TRBJ2-2	TGTGCCAGCAGTTCCCCGAGAGGGGGAGGGGGCACCGGGGAGCTGTTTTTT	CASSSPRGGGGTGELFF
TRBD1	15	TRBV28	NA	TRBJ1-1	TGTGCCAGCAGTGATGTTACAGGGGTGATCACTGAAGCTTTCTTT	CASSDVTGVITEAFF